This T cell receptor (beta chain) is drawn from a study of cytomegalovirus exposure and HLA in healthy donors (TCRdb year 2017). Study-wide context: An earlier analysis of roughly 500 of the donors reported about 300 Gb of sequence data and 117 million unique TCR beta sequences obtained from approximately 180 million T cells. An early release that covered about 600 HLA-typed donors contained about 300 gigabases of sequencing data and about 84 million unique TCR sequences. The genetic ancestry cluster associated with self-reported Caucasian donors included about four fifths of the roughly 400 genotyped donors. The study aimed to test whether signatures of past pathogen exposure could be identified by cataloging public T cell receptors. Using immunosequencing, the study profiled T cell repertoires from about 620 subjects and related those repertoires to cytomegalovirus serostatus. In addition to the first cohort of approximately 650 subjects, a separate validation cohort of about 120 different subjects was used. To predict cytomegalovirus infection status, the study combined high-throughput TCR immunosequencing, statistical association of individual TCRs with disease status, and machine learning. A later analysis re-analyzed previously published TCR beta repertoires from 660 or so donors and added high-resolution HLA genotyping to study TCR occurrence patterns. The later analysis used no new phenotypic data to find candidate immune exposures, relying instead on TCR beta sequences and their occurrence across donors. An earlier analysis of about 600 of the donors used high-throughput TCR beta sequencing to judge whether each TCR beta V gene segment behaved as functional or pseudogenic. Donor age, sex, ethnicity and CMV serostatus were compiled together with the repertoire data. In a later genetic analysis, genome-wide SNP genotypes for about three fifths of the roughly 670 donors were used, and that subset was treated as a discovery cohort. All discovery cohort repertoires had been generated on a single sequencing platform. Class I and class II HLA loci were covered by the typing at four-digit resolution. Typing coverage differed by locus: A, B, C, DRB1 and DQB1 were typed in about 629-640 donors, DQA1 in approximately 520, DPA1 in 600 to 610, and DPB1 in roughly 470. Four to six DR-DQ haplotypes were handled as single units for association and clustering, since linkage in the cohort was strong. Among 398 genotyped donors of the cohort, an average of approximately 240,000 unique TCR beta nucleotide sequences was sequenced per donor, of which roughly 17% were non-productive.

The receptor library was made with the immunoSEQ multiplex PCR assay. A mixture of 60 forward primers for TCR Vbeta segments and 13 reverse primers for TCR Jbeta segments was used in the multiplex PCR. Amplification of the CDR3 region of rearranged TCR beta genes was performed with a multiplex PCR assay on genomic DNA. On the Illumina HiSeq System, the amplified TCR beta libraries were sequenced as 87-base-pair reads. Turning to the authors' computational methods: Across the 670 or so repertoires, a later analysis counted tens of millions of unique TCR beta chains, around 10 million of which were shared by at least two donors. To remove PCR and sequencing errors, raw reads were error-corrected and collapsed into unique sequences using a nearest-neighbor algorithm that merged closely related sequences. Alignment of CDR3 sequences to IMGT reference sequences was used to assign V, D and J gene segments. For a sequence to be retained, at least a six-nucleotide match to both a V gene segment and a J gene segment was required. A rearrangement counted as productive if the CDR3 had no stop codons and remained in frame with V and J, and every other rearrangement counted as non-productive. CDR3 was defined by IMGT convention, running from the second conserved V-encoded cysteine to the conserved J-encoded phenylalanine. In an earlier analysis of some 550 of the donors, sequences lacking an unambiguous match to a single V gene segment were excluded. In an earlier analysis of around 590 of the donors, a V segment was called functional when productive rearrangements were above 56.7%, and segregating when the standard deviation between donors exceeded 5%. A statistical classification framework was built for diagnosing cytomegalovirus status from the catalog of TCR beta chain sequences. V and J gene assignment, in a later analysis, came from comparing TCR nucleotide sequences with IMGT/GENE-DB human TR gene sequences. A later analysis assigned CDR3 sequences and most-parsimonious VDJ recombination scenarios with the TCRdist pipeline. In a later analysis, every TCR beta chain was defined by the combination of its CDR3 amino acid sequence and its V-gene family, and reads without a unique V-gene family were dropped. A later analysis removed over 500 highly shared, low-generation-probability nucleotide sequences to deal with suspected cross-contamination and a sequencing artifact. In a later analysis, a clonal expansion index for each public chain was calculated from normalized within-repertoire ranks of inferred template counts. A later analysis computed generation probabilities with a VDJ recombination model fitted to out-of-frame rearrangements, and checked the results against IGoR. Hypergeometric tests were used in a later analysis to score TCR-TCR, TCR-HLA and TCR-CMV co-occurrence, with a repertoire-size bias correction applied to the TCR pairs. In a later analysis, false discovery rates were estimated by permuting HLA or CMV assignments 20 times. In a later analysis, co-occurring TCRs were grouped with DBSCAN, and TCRdist sequence similarity was added when clustering was performed within HLA-allele-positive subsets. Repertoires with fewer than 30,000 or more than 120,000 public chains were left out of co-occurrence clustering, as were about 5 repertoires with anomalous nucleotide sharing. TCRdb stores this immuneACCESS table with in-frame sequences only. Part of the clones is absent; in the studies checked, under half of the shortfall reflects unresolved V genes, and no reason is known for the rest. D and trimming come from the DNA, and the V and J calls and clone size come from that table. Across this sample there are approximately 170,000 clones, with almost 80% seen only once. In total, the top ten clones hold about 1.5% of the sample.

V ends up 1 base short and J 2 bases short, with an unmatched junction base count of 6. Taken from the germline V gene, the CDR1 and CDR2 loops are MGHRA and YSYEKL. The CDR3 contains 19 residues, cysteine and phenylalanine counted. The CDR3 DNA has 57 bases and is translated from base 1. Paper-wide results and their limitations: A few of the identified cytomegalovirus-associated TCR beta chains were confirmed in vitro to be specific for cytomegalovirus antigens. Across donors, most TCR sequences were observed very rarely, whereas some public TCRs were present in many individuals. An association between a missense DCLRE1C variant and V-gene and J-gene trimming of TCR beta chains was found in a later genetic analysis and replicated in an independent cohort. Linkage disequilibrium might explain the correlated functional status among segregating V segments, but an unknown experimental factor could not be excluded. The only immune exposure information available for the cohort was CMV serostatus. According to a later analysis, parvovirus B19, influenza, CMV and Epstein-Barr virus appeared linked to several top co-occurrence clusters. According to a later analysis, TCR association rates differed among HLA loci, with DRB1 alleles showing the most associated TCRs and HLA-C alleles showing the fewest. Strong co-occurrence of HLA alleles, especially DR and DQ, made assigning TCR associations to individual alleles difficult. In a later genetic analysis, fewer N-insertions in productive TCRs were reported among donors in an Asian-associated ancestry cluster than the 666-donor mean. In both the original and validation cohorts, the classifier was reported to diagnose cytomegalovirus status with high specificity and sensitivity. Only TCR beta chains were sequenced in this cohort, and the absence of alpha or paired-chain data limited detectable features. In an earlier analysis of about 600 of the donors, most TCR beta V segments appeared in productive rearrangements about 87% or about 30% of the time, broadly matching IMGT annotations. Because counts were too low, around 17 rarely observed V segments, including chromosome 9 orphons, were left out of the earlier analysis of several hundred of the donors. At a false discovery rate of 0.05, a later analysis linked about 16,000 TCR beta sequences to specific HLA alleles. A further reported finding was that TCR beta sequences accurately predicted the HLA-A and HLA-B alleles for most subjects in the first cohort. In a later analysis, HLA-associated TCR beta chains were found to be more clonally expanded and to have lower generation probabilities than equally common non-associated chains. Because the 87-base-pair reads could not distinguish some IMGT-functional V segments, including TRBV6-2 and TRBV6-3, those segments were excluded. Because HLA typing was missing for some donors at each locus, association tests included only the typed subset. It was suggested by the authors that the approach could potentially be generalized to other disease states and immunological phenotypes. A group of highly shared sequence variants was considered likely to be a technical artifact of the sequencing pipeline. Presence/absence analyses assumed roughly uniform sequencing depth across donors, an assumption that may not hold. In the study, about 150 TCR beta chains were listed as associated with cytomegalovirus. A later analysis found that most CMV-associated TCR beta chains appeared HLA-restricted, with HLA associations seemingly driven largely by CMV exposure.

A word on this clone: What this receptor recognizes is not known. No clone much larger than this one lies a single base away; base qualities are absent.

The cohort was made up of roughly 670 healthy bone marrow donors. At the time of sampling, every cohort member was nominally healthy, though immune exposures that went unrecorded were likely present. The donor was CMV seronegative and was included in the group of under 450 seronegative cohort members. Every donor gave a peripheral blood sample, and the peripheral blood mononuclear cells from that sample were used for TCR beta sequencing. Genomic DNA was extracted from the blood cell samples with the Qiagen DNeasy Blood Extraction Kit. This chain joins TRBV4-1 to TRBJ2-6; TRBD1 fits 12 bases in the junction. The specimen was PBMCs. The clonotype comes from a woman in her late teens or twenties in good health and CMV-seronegative. The CDR3 reads as follows: CASSQGAGQGAPGANVLTF. The nucleotide sequence reads TGCGCCAGCAGCCAAGGAGCGGGACAGGGGGCTCCTGGGGCCAACGTCCTGACTTTC.